This TCR beta chain was sequenced in a study of T-cell memory formation after mild COVID-19. Germline trimming cut 2 bases from V and 1 base from J; bases unmatched to any gene: 7. CDR3 length equals 16 residues. Germline values: CDR1 SGHTA, CDR2 FQGNSA. TCRdb redid the calling of the 5' RACE reads with MiXCR, one entry per CDR3 protein. The table includes 150,000 or so distinct CDR3 sequences, 25% to 40% detected once. This clonotype was found once. The TCR was taken from an adult woman who had mild COVID-19 (a few samples of this study predate the infection). Cell type and time point are not known. The gene calls are TRBV7-2 and TRBJ2-5; 7 bases are a match to TRBD1. What was sequenced was PBMCs or a T cell subset sorted from them (not recorded which). The CDR3 protein is CASSLHGQVIQETQYF. CDR3 nucleotide sequence: TGTGCCAGCAGCTTACATGGACAGGTGATCCAAGAGACCCAGTACTTC.